The clone carrying this T cell receptor (beta chain) was counted ten times or more. Original data processing: The authors used CDR3 differences across clinicopathological groups to build a distant-metastasis classifier for papillary thyroid cancer. From the PCR reads, TCRdb re-called clones with MiXCR. These V and J calls derive from TCRdb rather than the authors' analysis. The sample comprises about 49,000 clones, roughly 4% of which are singletons, and around a tenth rests with the top ten. Every patient underwent thyroid surgery untreated. The data stem from a study of metastatic and nonmetastatic thyroid tumors. On the study more broadly: Patients with malignant and benign thyroid disease provided blood and tumor or nodule tissue, whose repertoires were compared.

V lost 2 bases, J lost 7 bases, and 11 bases stayed unmatched. CDR3 length equals 16 residues. Germline V gives CDR1 SQVTM, CDR2 ANQGSEA. Material: blood. This sequence joins TRBV29-1 and TRBJ2-1, with 10 bases identical to TRBD2. This TCR was recovered from a female donor with papillary thyroid cancer or a benign thyroid nodule (not recorded which). Some clones in this sample may be carry-over from other donors' samples. CDR3 sequence (DNA): TGCAGCGTTGAATCTTTTTTATTGGGACTAGCGAATGAGCAGTTCTTC. Protein sequence: CSVESFLLGLANEQFF.